The rows below give T cell receptor beta chains drawn from one sample of a study of blood T cells in healthy people across ages. MiXCR, applied by TCRdb to the 5' RACE reads, yields one record per CDR3 protein. The sample holds approximately 1.5 million distinct CDR3 sequences, about 42% seen once. The material sequenced was blood. All receptors come from a woman under 30 in good health. The CDR3 runs from the conserved cysteine through the conserved F or W.

V	J	CDR3
TRBV4-2	TRBJ2-7	CASSQELAVSYEQYF
TRBV29-1	TRBJ2-1	CSVISVGQFF
TRBV20-1	TRBJ1-4	CSAREWGGDDGEKLFF
TRBV5-1	TRBJ1-5	CASSWDGKFNQPQHF
TRBV29-1	TRBJ1-1	CNAAGGARTEAFF
TRBV4-1	TRBJ1-1	CASSQGQGRTEAFF
TRBV2	-	CASSGWGNAHEQYF
TRBV7-2	TRBJ1-1	CASSLLSFGTEAFF
TRBV4-3	TRBJ2-3	CASSQDRQHTQYF
TRBV12-3/TRBV12-4	TRBJ2-1	CASSFAGYGEQFF
TRBV12-3/TRBV12-4	TRBJ2-1	CVSSLSSVRNEQFF
TRBV6-6	TRBJ1-2	CASTVGQGRYGYTF
TRBV12-3/TRBV12-4	TRBJ2-2	CASSHGTLDTGELFF
TRBV2	TRBJ2-3	CASNAGTSAADTQYF
TRBV29-1	TRBJ2-1	CSVGAGNYNEQLF
TRBV12-3/TRBV12-4	TRBJ2-7	CAGSFAPYEQYF
TRBV20-1	TRBJ1-1	CSAREIGRGQNTEAFF
TRBV7-2	TRBJ2-3	CASSLRTSGRGIQTQYF
TRBV12-3/TRBV12-4	TRBJ1-1	CTSSKRQGGTEAFF
TRBV24-1	TRBJ1-5	CASPEANQPQHF
TRBV29-1	TRBJ2-1	CSVGRRDFYNEQFF
TRBV28	TRBJ2-1	CASRIPGEQFF
TRBV29-1	TRBJ2-4	CSVRLYRASKNIQYF
TRBV2	TRBJ1-4	CASSEASPGKLFF
TRBV10-3	-	CAISTGQGDEQYF
TRBV5-1	TRBJ2-1	CASSLFPNEQFF
TRBV9	TRBJ1-6	CASSVSYGNSPLHF
TRBV25-1	TRBJ1-1	CASSDRDTEAFF
TRBV7-2	TRBJ2-3	CVSNFAGVRGDHTTDTQYF
TRBV6-2/TRBV6-3	TRBJ2-7	CASSDVGYYEQYF
TRBV10-3	-	CAISEFATGLNIQYF
TRBV6-2/TRBV6-3	TRBJ1-2	CASGNAWTAYGYTF
TRBV7-2	TRBJ2-5	CASSLDGTKGTQYF
TRBV27	TRBJ2-1	CASNPGTSLNEQFF
TRBV5-1	TRBJ2-7	CASSFSTPLGAYEQYF
TRBV20-1	TRBJ1-2	CSAHRDLYGYTF
TRBV20-1	-	CSGRAYYEQYF
TRBV7-2	TRBJ2-5	CASSLYGSGETQYF
TRBV13	TRBJ2-2	CASSFYGRTTGELFF
TRBV12-3/TRBV12-4	-	CASSNRGREETQYF
TRBV6-2/TRBV6-3	TRBJ1-1	CASMDHLATEAFF
TRBV11-2	TRBJ2-5	CASSEDERGSETQYF
TRBV7-8	TRBJ1-4	CASSLARVGEEKLFF
TRBV30	TRBJ1-4	CAWSYLPGQDIEKLFF
TRBV29-1	TRBJ1-1	CSVAWGQGGTEAFF
TRBV12-3/TRBV12-4	TRBJ1-4	CASRKGVHEKLFF
TRBV5-1	TRBJ2-2	CASLPGTVANTGELFF
TRBV21-1	TRBJ1-1	CASSGYRVGTEAFF
TRBV6-2/TRBV6-3	TRBJ2-3	CASRVWAGGTDTQYF
TRBV19	TRBJ1-1	CASRRHPTGGVTEAFF